The clone carrying this T cell receptor beta chain occurred once. The CDR3 is made up of 15 amino acids. Deletions cut 5 bases from V and 1 base from J, with 14 bases between. Per the germline V gene, CDR1 is SGHTA and CDR2 is FQGNSA. This sample is part of a study of shared clonotypes between healthy human individuals. Sequenced by immunoSEQ multiplex PCR; TCRdb stores in-frame clones only, minus some. Of around 1.9 million clones detected, under 95% appear once; the ten largest clones hold about 1.8%. CD45RO-negative, CCR7-selected cells formed the naive CD8 fraction, which excluded terminally differentiated effector memory CD45RA+ cells.

The receptor was isolated from a man younger than 30 in good health. Some clones in this sample may be carry-over from other donors' samples. Sequenced: naive CD8+ T cells from PBMCs. The gene calls are TRBV7-2 and TRBJ1-1; D is possibly TRBD1 (6 bases). CDR3 sequence reads: CASSHRGRGNTEAFF. As DNA, the CDR3 is TGTGCCAGCAGCCACCGCGGCAGGGGGAACACTGAAGCTTTCTTT.